The clone carrying this TCR beta chain appeared a single time. Its antigen is unknown. The sample is drawn from a study of CD8 T cell repertoires and HIV-1 epitope variants. At the level of the study: Tested: three Gag epitope families, Nef HW9 and YT9.

Libraries were prepared by immunoSEQ multiplex PCR; TCRdb keeps only in-frame clonotypes and omits some of them. In the table there are 4,500 to 6,500 clones, about 70% of which are singletons. Looked up from germline, CDR1 is LNHDA and CDR2 is SQIVND (reference sequence). The CDR3 has 15 amino acids. V lost 3 bases and J lost 4, with 13 bases in between. The receptor was isolated from a male donor with HIV. This chain uses TRBV19 with TRBJ1-5, with D possibly being TRBD1 (5 bases). The sequenced sample consisted of cultured CD8+ T cells derived from PBMCs. CDR3 region: CASSIGDGSNQPQHF. DNA of the CDR3: TGTGCCAGTAGTATTGGGGACGGCTCAAATCAGCCCCAGCATTTT.